The sequence of this T cell receptor (beta chain) was determined in a study of blood T cell repertoires in COVID-19 (dated by TCRdb to the early 2020s). Describing the broader study: Samples from collaborators originated in the United States, Italy and Spain and spanned both the acute and convalescent phases of COVID-19. The material from the prospective study consisted of cDNA or gDNA derived from T cells, B-cell-depleted T cells, or PBMCs. Subjects who had been exposed to COVID-19, were actively infected with it, or had recovered from it provided the deeply sampled blood TCRbeta repertoires that made up the dataset. The repertoires were made available in a free public database intended to serve as a resource for research on the immune response to SARS-CoV-2. Samples came from the ongoing ImmuneRACE study (first 160 participants) plus 1,254 subjects from 6 global collaborators. A de-identified subject ID, COVID-19 status, age in years and sex were almost always included in the sample metadata. HLA class I and class II types, where available, came from metadata supplied by the sample provider rather than from assay-based typing. Study-wide conclusions, independent of this receptor: How much clinical and demographic metadata was included differed by source and by participant, and the metadata was provided uncurated.

With regard to this clone: The clone's antigen remains unknown. Per-nucleotide qualities are absent, and no much larger clonotype sits a single base away.

TCRbeta CDR3 regions were amplified from genomic DNA using the immunoSEQ Assay, a bias-controlled multiplex PCR. The published analysis was carried out like this. The number of nucleated cells in each sample was estimated from the amplification of reference gene primers within the assay. To quantify the absolute abundance of each unique TCRbeta CDR3 rearrangement, sequence reads were collapsed and filtered. For each sample, productive Simpson clonality was calculated as the square root of Simpson's diversity index across productive rearrangements. What TCRdb holds here is the immuneACCESS table cut down to in-frame rearrangements. Part of the clones is not present; checked against another copy, under half of the missing clones reflect an unresolved V gene, and the others are unexplained. V and J calls and clone size are given by that table; D and trimming were obtained from the DNA. The sample table shows approximately 300,000 clones, and 86% are seen once. Of the sample, around 1.6% is held by the ten largest clones.

Collaborating institutions collected whole blood in K2EDTA tubes following their own protocols. Collaborator samples were shipped for TCRbeta analysis as frozen whole blood, isolated PBMCs, or DNA extracted from either sample type. Clipping removes 5 bases from V and 4 bases from J, with 6 as the unmatched junction base count. Via the germline V gene, CDR1 is KGHSH and CDR2 LQKENI. Measured from the cysteine to the phenylalanine, the CDR3 is 15 residues long. Only CDR3 DNA remains: 45 bases, in frame from the first base. Sample: peripheral blood. The chain is assembled from TRBV18 and TRBJ2-1, and 9 junction bases match TRBD1. The TCR comes from a woman aged 45-65 years with acute or convalescent COVID-19. The nucleotide sequence is TGTGCCAGCTCATCGGGACAGGGATCTTACAATGAGCAGTTCTTC. It encodes CASSSGQGSYNEQFF.